What follows is one TCR beta chain and its context. This CDR3 is also generated by other DNA sequences in the sample. The CDR3 sequence is 14 residues long. Germline CDR1 reads LNHNV; CDR2 reads YYDKDF (reference sequence). Deletions cut 0 bases from V and 3 bases from J, with 8 bases between. Produced via immunoSEQ multiplex PCR; TCRdb's table is partial and in-frame only. The sample has fewer than 250,000 clones; 70% to 90% are singletons. This specimen belongs to a study of blood T cell repertoires in COVID-19. The V call is TRBV15, the J call TRBJ1-1; no definite D call. The source is a man aged 40-50 years with acute or convalescent COVID-19. Sequencing was carried out using peripheral blood. The CDR3 nucleotides read TGTGCCACCAGCAGAGAAGGGAGAGACACTGAAGCTTTCTTT. Translating gives CATSREGRDTEAFF.